This TCR beta chain was recorded in a study of cytomegalovirus exposure and HLA in healthy donors. Study context: According to later analysis, the same platform produced the roughly 120 validation and several hundred first-cohort repertoires. The study, taken as a whole, reports: While the bulk of TCR sequences proved rare, some public TCRs turned up in many donors. The investigators catalogued 150 or so TCR beta chains as cytomegalovirus-associated.

In regard to this clone: Its cognate antigen is unknown. The junction differs from germline at one of its ends, possibly a read error.

The donors were members of the validation cohort comprising 100 to 150 subjects, separate from the roughly 730-subject first cohort. TCRdb's table, derived via immunoSEQ multiplex PCR, lists solely in-frame clones and lacks some. The sample consists of roughly 130,000 clones, about 91% of them appearing once. The CDR3 is made up of 14 amino acids. CDR1 is MNHEY and CDR2 is SVGAGI in the germline V gene. This TCR was sampled from a woman aged 18 to 35 in good health and CMV-seropositive. The sample was PBMCs. The chain uses TRBV6-5 and TRBJ2-1; 9 positions agree with TRBD1. The DNA of the CDR3 is TGTGCCAGCACCCCCCGGGACAGGGCGCCCCGAACGGTCTTC. Translated, it gives CASTPRDRAPRTVF.